This TCR beta chain was sequenced during a study of T cell responses to AZD1222 COVID-19 vaccine (dated by TCRdb to about 2021). With respect to the entire study: A total of approximately 240 trial participants underwent TCR sequencing, of whom 200 to 220 received two doses of AZD1222 and about 25 received two doses of the MenACWY control vaccine. Enrollment into the trials was organized by age into subgroups of 18-55, 56-69 and 70-plus years, and those subgroups contained approximately 150, 30 and 60 TCR-sequenced participants, respectively. General study outcomes and caveats: Nearly half of unique spike-specific TCRs reportedly recognized epitopes outside regions mutated in the B.1.351 and B.1.1.7 variants. Participants were mostly white British and included more females than males, and it was suggested by the authors that clonal diversity may have been underestimated. Conclusions about previously exposed vaccinees were limited because only six AZD1222 recipients were SARS-CoV-2 seropositive at baseline. A significant rise in spike-specific TCR breadth and depth was observed after two AZD1222 doses relative to day 0 and relative to MenACWY recipients. In the small 56-69-year group, the increase in depth fell short of significance, most likely because of low power. No day 14 peak-response samples were available, so repertoires were characterized only after the peak T cell response. CD4 TCRs associated with the vaccine covered the entire spike protein, and the dominant responses were in regions 160-218 and 743-854.

What the time point label conveys for this sample: about 28 days (+/-7) after the second vaccine dose. AZD1222 recipients given second doses at about 4 weeks or at about 12 weeks were pooled, since spike-specific TCR depth and breadth were not found to differ between the two schedules. Samples from vaccinated people were obtained from the UK trials COV001 and COV002, which included a single-blind randomized controlled phase 2/3 trial of AZD1222 (ChAdOx1 nCoV-19) in healthy adults. For TCRbeta chain sequencing, PBMC samples were collected from trial participants at day 0 and at day 28 after the second dose. To note about this clone: No antigen is known for it. No quality values exist for individual bases; no much larger clone is one base distant.

Trimming costs V 0 bases and J 5 bases, and their ends lie 17 bases apart. The CDR3 runs 16 amino acids, cysteine and phenylalanine included. CDR3 DNA only is kept here, 48 bases in frame from base 1. CDR1 SGDLS and CDR2 YYNGEE are derived from the germline V gene. The CDR3 regions of human TCRbeta chains were analyzed by immunosequencing. The study's processing was this. Repertoire TCRs were matched against a reference library of SARS-CoV-2-specific TCRs generated with the MIRA antigen-specificity platform. Breadth meant the fraction of unique TCRs that were SARS-CoV-2-associated, whereas depth meant the fraction of total T cells that were SARS-CoV-2-associated. Using the MIRA data, each spike-specific TCR was assigned both to the spike region to which the TCR was reactive and to a CD4 or CD8 class. Log10-transformed breadth and depth values were compared by one-way ANOVA with Sidak's multiple comparisons tests. TCRdb took over this immuneACCESS table, retaining in-frame rearrangements with V and J assigned. Such tables are incomplete; in checked studies, under half of the missing clones stem from an unresolved V gene, and the remainder is unexplained. Clone size and the V and J calls come from that table; the DNA yielded D and trimming. For this sample there are 250,000 to 300,000 clones; almost 95% appear just once. 0.5% to 0.65% of the sample goes to the ten largest clones.

Sequenced material: peripheral blood, taken 28 days after the second AZD1222 dose. The chain joins TRBV9 to TRBJ2-5; 5 matching bases give a weak D call of TRBD1. The receptor's source is an adult who received the AZD1222 COVID-19 vaccine. The DNA sequence is given as TGTGCCAGCAGCGTAGCTCAGGGAAAAATTGGGGAGACCCAGTACTTC. This yields the protein CASSVAQGKIGETQYF. Here the CDR3 is joined to the reference TRBV9 and TRBJ2-5 genes, and the full variable domain is: DSGVTQTPKHLITATGQRVTLRCSPRSGDLSVYWYQQSLDQGLQFLIQYYNGEERAKGNILERFSAQQFPDLHSELNLSSLELGDSALYFCASSVAQGKIGETQYFGPGTRLLVL.